This T cell receptor (beta chain) derives from a study of blood T cell repertoires in COVID-19 (dated by TCRdb to the early 2020s). With respect to the entire study: The collaborator samples originated in the United States, Italy and Spain and spanned the acute and convalescent phases of COVID-19. The prospective study material was composed of cDNA or gDNA derived from T cells, B-cell-depleted T cells, or PBMCs. Subjects who had been exposed to COVID-19, were actively infected with it, or had recovered from it provided the deeply sampled blood TCRbeta repertoires that made up the dataset. A freely available public database, intended as a resource for researchers studying the immune response to SARS-CoV-2, is where the repertoires were released. The samples were drawn from two sources: the first 160 participants of the ongoing ImmuneRACE study, and approximately 1,300 subjects contributed by 6 global collaborators. A de-identified subject ID, COVID-19 status, age in years and sex were almost always included in the sample metadata. HLA class I and class II types, where available, came from metadata supplied by the sample provider rather than from assay-based typing. Results the study describes overall, beyond this receptor: The amount of clinical and demographic metadata varied by source and participant and was provided uncurated.

TCRbeta CDR3 regions were amplified from genomic DNA by means of the immunoSEQ Assay, a bias-controlled multiplex PCR. As for how the authors treated the data: The number of nucleated cells in each sample was estimated by amplification of reference gene primers within the assay. To quantify the absolute abundance of each unique TCRbeta CDR3 rearrangement, sequence reads were collapsed and filtered. For each sample, productive Simpson clonality was calculated as the square root of Simpson's diversity index over productive rearrangements. What TCRdb holds here is the immuneACCESS table cut down to in-frame rearrangements. Part of the clones is not present; checked against another copy, under half of the missing clones reflect an unresolved V gene, and the others are unexplained. V, J and clone size are taken as reported in that table, and D and trimming were inferred from the DNA itself. The sample table records tens of thousands of clones; about 90% of these occur just once. More than 6% of the sample rests with the top ten.

In Seattle, one collaborating source enrolled patients while the infection was active and tracked those patients longitudinally over the course of disease. The collaborating institutions used their own protocols to collect whole blood in K2EDTA tubes. For TCRbeta analysis, collaborator samples were shipped as frozen whole blood, as isolated PBMCs, or as DNA extracted from either sample type. For CDR1 and CDR2, the germline V gene (reference sequence) lists GTSNPN and SVGIG. The CDR3 covers 13 residues, taking in both the cysteine and the phenylalanine. CDR3 DNA only is kept here, 39 bases in frame from base 1. Trimming at the junction amounts to 2 bases on V and 10 bases on J, and the germline ends lie 12 bases apart. Notes on this clone: Its binding antigen is unknown. No per-base quality is available; no much larger clone lies one base away.

Recombination connected TRBV30 to TRBJ1-6, with no D gene named confidently. This TCR was sampled from a man aged 18 to 30 with COVID-19, enrolled during active disease. Sample: peripheral blood. In nucleotides, the sequence is TGTGCCTGGAGTCTAAGGGAGAGCTCACCCCTCCACTTT. Its protein product is CAWSLRESSPLHF.